Given below is one T cell receptor (beta chain) in context. The data were taken from a study of radiotherapy plus CTLA-4 blockade in lung cancer. Sequenced by immunoSEQ multiplex PCR; TCRdb stores in-frame clones only, minus some. The table has about 82,000 clones, roughly 70% seen once. J lost 4 bases, V lost 2 bases, and 20 bases had no gene match. CDR1 is SQVTM and CDR2 is ANQGSEA in the germline V gene. The CDR3 has 19 residues. The sequences come from peripheral blood, collected from a patient treated with radiotherapy plus ipilimumab. V usage is TRBV29-1 and J usage is TRBJ2-1, with 7 bases fitting TRBD2. The TCR comes from a human donor with non-small cell lung cancer that progressed on radiotherapy plus ipilimumab. CDR3 sequence reads: CSVEPGRVHTRERYNEQFF. CDR3 DNA: TGCAGCGTTGAACCGGGCCGCGTTCATACGCGGGAGAGATACAATGAGCAGTTCTTC.